Sequencing of this T cell receptor beta chain was carried out in a study of blood T cell repertoires in COVID-19. Study details: COVID-19 samples collected from the United States, Italy and Spain covered acute and convalescent phases.

The protocol was immunoSEQ multiplex PCR, while the TCRdb copy is restricted to in-frame clones and leaves out a portion. Counted here are around 190,000 clones, 82% occurring once; the ten biggest clones make up about 8%. The CDR3 loop spans 15 amino acids. CDR1 and CDR2 from the germline V gene are LGHDT and YNNKEL (reference sequence). V was shortened by 4 bases and J by 4 bases, with 13 bases between the two germline ends. The sequencing input was peripheral blood. This clonotype originated in an older woman with COVID-19, enrolled during active disease. The chain has TRBV3-1 (or the pseudogene TRBV3-2) and TRBJ1-4, with D unclear. The CDR3 reads CASSPRGFSNEKLFF. The CDR3 DNA reads TGTGCCAGCAGCCCTAGAGGGTTTAGTAATGAAAAACTGTTTTTT.